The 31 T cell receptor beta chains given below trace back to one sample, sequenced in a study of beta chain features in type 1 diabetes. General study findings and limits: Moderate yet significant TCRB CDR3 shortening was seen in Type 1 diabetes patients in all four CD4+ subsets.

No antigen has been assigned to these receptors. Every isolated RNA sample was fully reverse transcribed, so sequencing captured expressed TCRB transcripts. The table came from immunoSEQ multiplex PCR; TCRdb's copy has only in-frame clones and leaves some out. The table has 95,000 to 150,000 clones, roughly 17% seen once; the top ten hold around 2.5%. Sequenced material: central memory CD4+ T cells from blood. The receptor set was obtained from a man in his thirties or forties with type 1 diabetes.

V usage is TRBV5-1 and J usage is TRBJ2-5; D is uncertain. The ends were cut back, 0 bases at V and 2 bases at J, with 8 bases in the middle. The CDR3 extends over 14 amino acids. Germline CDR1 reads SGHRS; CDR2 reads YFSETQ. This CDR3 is CASSLGQQQETQYF. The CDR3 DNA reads TGCGCCAGCAGCTTGGGGCAGCAACAAGAGACCCAGTACTTC.

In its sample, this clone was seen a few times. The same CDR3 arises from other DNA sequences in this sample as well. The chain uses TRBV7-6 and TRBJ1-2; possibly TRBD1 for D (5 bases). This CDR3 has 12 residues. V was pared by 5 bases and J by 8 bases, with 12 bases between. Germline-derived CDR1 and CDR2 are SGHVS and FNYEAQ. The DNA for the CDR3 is TGTGCCAGCAGCCCCGACGGGGGAGGCTACACCTTC. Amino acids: CASSPDGGGYTF.

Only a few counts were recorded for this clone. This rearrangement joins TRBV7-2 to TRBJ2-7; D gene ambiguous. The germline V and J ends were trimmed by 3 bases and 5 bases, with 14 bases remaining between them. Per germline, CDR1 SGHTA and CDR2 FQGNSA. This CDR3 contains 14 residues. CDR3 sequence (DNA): TGTGCCAGCAGCTTGGAGTCCAGTCAAAACGAGCAGTACTTC. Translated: CASSLESSQNEQYF.

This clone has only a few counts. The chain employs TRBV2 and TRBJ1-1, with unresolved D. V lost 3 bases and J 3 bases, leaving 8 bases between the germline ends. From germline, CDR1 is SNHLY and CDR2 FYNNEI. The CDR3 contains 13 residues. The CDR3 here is CASSEGRYTEAFF. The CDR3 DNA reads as TGTGCCAGCAGTGAGGGCCGATACACTGAAGCTTTCTTT.

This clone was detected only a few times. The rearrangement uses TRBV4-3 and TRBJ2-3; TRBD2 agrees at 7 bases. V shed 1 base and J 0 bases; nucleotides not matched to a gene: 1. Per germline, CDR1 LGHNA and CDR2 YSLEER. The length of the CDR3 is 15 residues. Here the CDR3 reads CASSQALASTDTQYF. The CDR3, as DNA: TGCGCCAGCAGCCAAGCACTAGCGAGCACAGATACGCAGTATTTT.

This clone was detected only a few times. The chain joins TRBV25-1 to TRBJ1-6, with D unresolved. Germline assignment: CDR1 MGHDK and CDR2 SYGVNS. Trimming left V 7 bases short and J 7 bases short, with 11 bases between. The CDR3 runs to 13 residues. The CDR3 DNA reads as TGTGCCAGCAACAAGGCGGGAAATTCACCCCTCCACTTT. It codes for CASNKAGNSPLHF.

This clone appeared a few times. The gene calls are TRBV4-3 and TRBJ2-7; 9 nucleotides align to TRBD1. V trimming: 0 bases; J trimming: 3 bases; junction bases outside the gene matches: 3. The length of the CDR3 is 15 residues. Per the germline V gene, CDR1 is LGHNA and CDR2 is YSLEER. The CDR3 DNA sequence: TGCGCCAGCAGCCAAGATCTGGGACAGGGCTACGAGCAGTACTTC. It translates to CASSQDLGQGYEQYF.

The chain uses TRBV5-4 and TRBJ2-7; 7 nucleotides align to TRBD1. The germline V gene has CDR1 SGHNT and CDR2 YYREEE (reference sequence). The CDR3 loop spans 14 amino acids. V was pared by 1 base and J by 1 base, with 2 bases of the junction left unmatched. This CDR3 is CASSLQGVSYEQYF. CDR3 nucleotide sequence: TGTGCCAGCAGCTTGCAGGGGGTATCCTACGAGCAGTACTTC.

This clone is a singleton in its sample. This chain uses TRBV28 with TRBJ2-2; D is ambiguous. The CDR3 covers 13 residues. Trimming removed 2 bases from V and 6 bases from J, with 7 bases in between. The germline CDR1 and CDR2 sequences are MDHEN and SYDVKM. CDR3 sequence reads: CASSLGSAGELFF. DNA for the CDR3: TGTGCCAGCAGTTTAGGGTCTGCCGGGGAGCTGTTTTTT.

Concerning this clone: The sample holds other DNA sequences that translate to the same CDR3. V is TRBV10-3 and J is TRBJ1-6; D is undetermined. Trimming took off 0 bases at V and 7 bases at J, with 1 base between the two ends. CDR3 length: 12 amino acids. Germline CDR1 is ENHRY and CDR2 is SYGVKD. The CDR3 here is CAISESNSPLHF. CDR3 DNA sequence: TGTGCCATCAGTGAGTCGAATTCACCCCTCCACTTT.

CDR3 nucleotides: TGTGCCAGCAGCCCCACAGGGGGCCCCTACGAGCAGTACTTC. The encoded protein is CASSPTGGPYEQYF. The genes are TRBV2 and TRBJ2-7; 9 positions agree with TRBD1. The germline gives CDR1 SNHLY, CDR2 FYNNEI. V lost 6 bases, J lost 2 bases, and 5 bases stayed unmatched. CDR3 length: 14 amino acids.

CDR3 protein: CASSRDRTASPLHF. As DNA, the CDR3 is TGTGCCAGCAGTCGGGACAGGACGGCTTCACCCCTCCACTTT. The J gene is TRBJ1-6, the V gene TRBV6-5; 8 bases align to TRBD1. After removal of 5 bases from V and 9 bases from J, the junction contained 6 bases not matched to a gene. Germline-derived CDR1 and CDR2 are MNHEY and SVGAGI. This CDR3 spans 14 amino acids.

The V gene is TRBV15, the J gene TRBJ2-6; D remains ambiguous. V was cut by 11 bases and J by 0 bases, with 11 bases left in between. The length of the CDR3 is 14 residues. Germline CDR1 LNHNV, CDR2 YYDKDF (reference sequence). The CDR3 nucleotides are TGTGCCGCCCAGCCGGGCTCTGGGGCCAACGTCCTGACTTTC. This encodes CAAQPGSGANVLTF.

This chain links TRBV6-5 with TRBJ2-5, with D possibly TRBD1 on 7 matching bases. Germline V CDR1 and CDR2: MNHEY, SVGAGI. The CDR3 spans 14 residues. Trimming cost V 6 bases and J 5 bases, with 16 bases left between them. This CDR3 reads CASRRQGGGETQYF. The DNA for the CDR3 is TGTGCCAGCAGGCGACAGGGAGGCGGCGAGACCCAGTACTTC.

The CDR3 loop reads CASSASKNTEAFF. DNA of the CDR3: TGTGCCAGCAGCGCATCGAAGAACACTGAAGCTTTCTTT. This chain connects TRBV9 to TRBJ1-1; D ambiguous. The V gene's germline CDR1 is SGDLS and CDR2 YYNGEE. Trimming stripped 3 bases from V and 1 base from J, with 7 bases between. The CDR3 sequence is 13 residues long.

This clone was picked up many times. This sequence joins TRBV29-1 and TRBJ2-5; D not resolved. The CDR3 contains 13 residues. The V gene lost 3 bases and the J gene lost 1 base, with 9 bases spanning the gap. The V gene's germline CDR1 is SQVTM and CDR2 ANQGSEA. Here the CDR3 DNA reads TGCAGCGTTGACTGGGGTACCCAAGAGACCCAGTACTTC. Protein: CSVDWGTQETQYF.

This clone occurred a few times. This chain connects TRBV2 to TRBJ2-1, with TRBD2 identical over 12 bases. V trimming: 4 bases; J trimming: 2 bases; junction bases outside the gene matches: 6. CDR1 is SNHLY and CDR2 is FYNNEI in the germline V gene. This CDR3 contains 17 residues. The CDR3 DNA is TGTGCCAGCAGTGTGACTAGCGGGGGCTTAACCTACAATGAGCAGTTCTTC. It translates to CASSVTSGGLTYNEQFF.

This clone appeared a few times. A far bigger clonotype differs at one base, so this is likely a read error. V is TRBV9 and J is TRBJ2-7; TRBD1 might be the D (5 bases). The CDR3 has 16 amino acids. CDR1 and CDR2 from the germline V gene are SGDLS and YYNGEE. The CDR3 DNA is TGTGCCCGCAGCGTAGGGCCAGGGATATCAAGCTACGAGCAGTACTTC. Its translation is CARSVGPGISSYEQYF.

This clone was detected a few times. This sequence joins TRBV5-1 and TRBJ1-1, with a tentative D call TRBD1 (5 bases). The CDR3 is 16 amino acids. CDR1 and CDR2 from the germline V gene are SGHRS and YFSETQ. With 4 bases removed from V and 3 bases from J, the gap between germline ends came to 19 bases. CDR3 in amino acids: CASSPRVGGEDTEAFF. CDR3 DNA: TGCGCCAGCAGCCCCAGAGTCGGGGGTGAGGACACTGAAGCTTTCTTT.

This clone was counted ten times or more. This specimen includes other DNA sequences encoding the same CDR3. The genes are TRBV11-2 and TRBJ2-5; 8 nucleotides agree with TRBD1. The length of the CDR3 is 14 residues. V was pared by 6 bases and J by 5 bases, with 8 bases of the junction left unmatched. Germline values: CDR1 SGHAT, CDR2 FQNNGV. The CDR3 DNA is TGTGCCAGCAGGAAAACACAGGGGGGTGAGACCCAGTACTTC. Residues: CASRKTQGGETQYF.

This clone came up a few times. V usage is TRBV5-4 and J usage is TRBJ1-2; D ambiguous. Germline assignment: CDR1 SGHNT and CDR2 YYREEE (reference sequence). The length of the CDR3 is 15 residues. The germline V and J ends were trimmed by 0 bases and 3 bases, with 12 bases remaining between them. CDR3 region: CASSLDGQLDYGYTF. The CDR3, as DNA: TGTGCCAGCAGCTTGGATGGCCAGTTGGACTATGGCTACACCTTC. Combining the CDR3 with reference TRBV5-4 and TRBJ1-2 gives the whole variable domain ETGVTQSPTHLIKTRGQQVTLRCSSQSGHNTVSWYQQALGQGPQFIFQYYREEENGRGNFPPRFSGLQFPNYSSELNVNALELDDSALYLCASSLDGQLDYGYTFGSGTRLTVV.

Here the CDR3 DNA reads TGTGCCAGCTCCCCGCCTAGCAGGGACCACAATGAGCAGTTCTTC. Translating it yields CASSPPSRDHNEQFF. The chain combines TRBV18 with TRBJ2-1; D may correspond to TRBD1 or TRBD2 (5 bases each). CDR3 length: 15 amino acids. V was clipped by 6 bases and J by 5 bases, with 17 bases between them. Per germline, CDR1 KGHSH and CDR2 LQKENI.

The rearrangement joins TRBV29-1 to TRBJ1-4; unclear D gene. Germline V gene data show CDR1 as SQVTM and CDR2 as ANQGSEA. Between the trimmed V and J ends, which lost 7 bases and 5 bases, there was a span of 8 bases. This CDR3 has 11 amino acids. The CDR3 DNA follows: TGCAGCGGAGGGTTAAATGAAAAACTGTTTTTT. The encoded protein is CSGGLNEKLFF.

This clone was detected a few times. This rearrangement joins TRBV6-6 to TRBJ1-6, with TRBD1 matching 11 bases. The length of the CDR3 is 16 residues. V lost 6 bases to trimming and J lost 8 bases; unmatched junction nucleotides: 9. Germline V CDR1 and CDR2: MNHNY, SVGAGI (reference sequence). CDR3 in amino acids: CASSRLPGQGDSPLHF. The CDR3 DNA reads TGTGCCAGCAGCCGACTACCGGGACAGGGGGATTCACCCCTCCACTTT.

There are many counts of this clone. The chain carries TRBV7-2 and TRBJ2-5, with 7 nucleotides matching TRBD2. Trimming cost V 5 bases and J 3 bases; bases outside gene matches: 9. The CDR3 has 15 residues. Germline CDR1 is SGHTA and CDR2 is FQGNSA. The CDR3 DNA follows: TGTGCCAGCAGCGGTGGGACTACCCATAAAGAGACCCAGTACTTC. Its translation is CASSGGTTHKETQYF. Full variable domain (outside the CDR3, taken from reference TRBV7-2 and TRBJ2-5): GAGVSQSPSNKVTEKGKDVELRCDPISGHTALYWYRQSLGQGLEFLIYFQGNSAPDKSGLPSDRFSAERTGGSVSTLTIQRTQQEDSAVYLCASSGGTTHKETQYFGPGTRLLVL.

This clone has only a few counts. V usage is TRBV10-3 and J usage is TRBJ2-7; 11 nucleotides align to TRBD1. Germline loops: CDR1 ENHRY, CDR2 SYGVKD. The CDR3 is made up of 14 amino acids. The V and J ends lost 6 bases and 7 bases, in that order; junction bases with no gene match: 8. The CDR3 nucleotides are TGTGCCATCAGAGGGACAGGGGGTATGGGGGAGCAGTACTTC. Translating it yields CAIRGTGGMGEQYF.

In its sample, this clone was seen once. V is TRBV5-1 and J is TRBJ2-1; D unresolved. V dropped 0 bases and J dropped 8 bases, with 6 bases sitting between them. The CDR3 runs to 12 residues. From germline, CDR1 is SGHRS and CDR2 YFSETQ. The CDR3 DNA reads TGCGCCAGCAGCTTGGAACGCTATGAGCAGTTCTTC. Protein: CASSLERYEQFF.

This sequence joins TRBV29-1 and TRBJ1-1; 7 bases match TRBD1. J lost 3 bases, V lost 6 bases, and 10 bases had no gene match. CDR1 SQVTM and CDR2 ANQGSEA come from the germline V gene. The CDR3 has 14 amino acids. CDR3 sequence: CSVGQATGDTEAFF. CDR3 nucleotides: TGCAGCGTCGGACAGGCCACGGGTGACACTGAAGCTTTCTTT.

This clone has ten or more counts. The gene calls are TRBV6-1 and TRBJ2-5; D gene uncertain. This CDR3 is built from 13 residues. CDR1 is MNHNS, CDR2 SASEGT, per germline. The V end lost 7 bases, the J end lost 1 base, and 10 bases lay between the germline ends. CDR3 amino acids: CASNSGVQETQYF. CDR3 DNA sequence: TGTGCCAGCAACTCTGGCGTCCAAGAGACCCAGTACTTC.

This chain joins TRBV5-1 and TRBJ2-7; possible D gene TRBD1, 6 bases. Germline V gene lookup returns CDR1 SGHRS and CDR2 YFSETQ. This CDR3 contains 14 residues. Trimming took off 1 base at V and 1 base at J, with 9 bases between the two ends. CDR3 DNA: TGCGCCAGCAGCTTGACAGGGACGTCCTACGAGCAGTACTTC. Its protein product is CASSLTGTSYEQYF.

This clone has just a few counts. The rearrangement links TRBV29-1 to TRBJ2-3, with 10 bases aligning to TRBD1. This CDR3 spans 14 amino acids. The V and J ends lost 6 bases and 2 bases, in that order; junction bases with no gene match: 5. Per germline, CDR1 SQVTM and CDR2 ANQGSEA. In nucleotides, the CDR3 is TGCAGCGTCGCCGGGACAGGGGTCACAGATACGCAGTATTTT. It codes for CSVAGTGVTDTQYF.